A selection of T cell receptor beta chains follows, all from one sample in a study of tumor-infiltrating lymphocytes in primary liver carcinoma. TCRdb independently ran MiXCR on the multiplex PCR reads; one entry per CDR3 protein. The sample holds 300,000 to 350,000 distinct CDR3 sequences; approximately 65% are singletons and the top ten take approximately 5.9%. The sample taken for sequencing was peripheral blood. The receptors originated from a man aged 35 to 55 with primary liver carcinoma and hepatitis B virus infection. Each CDR3 is given with its conserved first and last residue. The D gene is left open where the match is weak. Rows may omit the clone size; those that give it use once, few, many or a size class.

CDR3: CASSLVSGRADTQYF; DNA: TGTGCCAGCAGCTTAGTAAGCGGGAGAGCAGATACGCAGTATTTT; V: TRBV7-9; J: TRBJ2-3; D: TRBD2; length: 15; size: few
CDR3: CASSILGRDTQYF; DNA: TGTGCCAGCAGTATCCTAGGCAGAGATACGCAGTATTTT; V: TRBV6-2/TRBV6-3; J: TRBJ2-3; D: .; length: 13; size: .
CDR3: CAISESVAGEQYF; DNA: TGTGCCATCAGTGAGTCGGTAGCTGGCGAGCAGTACTTC; V: TRBV10-3; J: TRBJ2-7; D: .; length: 13; size: few
CDR3: CASSPWTEGETQYF; DNA: TGTGCCAGCAGCCCCTGGACCGAGGGAGAGACCCAGTACTTC; V: TRBV11-3; J: TRBJ2-5; D: .; length: 14; size: once
CDR3: CASSMTSGILDEQYF; DNA: TGTGCCAGCAGCATGACTAGCGGGATTCTAGACGAGCAGTACTTC; V: TRBV7-9; J: TRBJ2-7; D: TRBD2; length: 15; size: .
CDR3: CASSGGEDWGANVLTF; DNA: TGCGCCAGCAGCGGGGGCGAGGATTGGGGGGCCAACGTCCTGACTTTC; V: TRBV5-1; J: TRBJ2-6; D: .; length: 16; size: .
CDR3: CASSQGPKRDAYNSPLHF; DNA: TGTGCCAGCAGCCAAGGACCGAAACGGGACGCCTATAATTCACCCCTCCACTTT; V: TRBV5-6; J: TRBJ1-6; D: .; length: 18; size: few
CDR3: CASSLWTRVEQFF; DNA: TGTGCCAGCAGTTTATGGACTCGTGTTGAGCAGTTCTTC; V: TRBV11-2; J: TRBJ2-1; D: .; length: 13; size: .
CDR3: CAISGKTSVRSVGGEQFF; DNA: TGTGCCATCAGTGGCAAGACTAGCGTGAGGTCTGTAGGGGGTGAGCAGTTCTTC; V: TRBV10-3; J: TRBJ2-1; D: TRBD2; length: 18; size: .
CDR3: CVSSYRGFSGNTIYF; DNA: TGTGTCAGCAGTTACCGGGGCTTCTCTGGAAACACCATATATTTT; V: TRBV6-5; J: TRBJ1-3; D: .; length: 15; size: .
CDR3: CTSSLGGGALNEQFF; DNA: TGTACCAGCAGCTTAGGGGGTGGTGCGTTGAATGAGCAGTTCTTC; V: TRBV11-2; J: TRBJ2-1; D: .; length: 15; size: few
CDR3: CIAKTGGEQYF; DNA: TGCATCGCCAAGACAGGGGGCGAACAGTACTTC; V: TRBV29-1; J: TRBJ2-7; D: TRBD1; length: 11; size: .
CDR3: CASSLHSANEKLFF; DNA: TGTGCAAGCAGTTTACACAGCGCGAATGAAAAACTGTTTTTT; V: TRBV28; J: TRBJ1-4; D: .; length: 14; size: .
CDR3: CASSETSGRAGELFF; DNA: TGTGCCAGCAGCGAGACTAGCGGGAGAGCCGGGGAGCTGTTTTTT; V: TRBV7-9; J: TRBJ2-2; D: TRBD2; length: 15; size: few
CDR3: CATSQRQFFYEQYF; DNA: TGTGCCACCAGCCAGAGACAGTTCTTCTACGAGCAGTACTTC; V: TRBV5-5; J: TRBJ2-7; D: .; length: 14; size: .
CDR3: CASSQETQSPGEPFF; DNA: TGCGCCAGCAGCCAAGAAACCCAGAGCCCCGGGGAGCCGTTTTTT; V: TRBV4-3; J: TRBJ2-2; D: .; length: 15; size: .
CDR3: CASSYDRERGSYEQYF; DNA: TGTGCCAGCAGTTACGACAGGGAGAGAGGCTCCTACGAGCAGTACTTC; V: TRBV6-5; J: TRBJ2-7; D: TRBD1; length: 16; size: .
CDR3: CTSSQVAGVTDMQYF; DNA: TGCACCAGCAGCCAAGTCGCGGGCGTCACAGATATGCAGTATTTT; V: TRBV4-1; J: TRBJ2-3; D: .; length: 15; size: .
CDR3: CAIRRQPETSGRDEQCF; DNA: TGTGCCATCAGAAGACAGCCCGAGACTAGCGGGAGGGACGAGCAGTGCTTC; V: TRBV10-3; J: TRBJ2-7; D: TRBD2; length: 17; size: .
CDR3: CASYLGLAGGTEQFF; DNA: TGTGCCTCCTATCTTGGACTAGCGGGAGGAACTGAGCAGTTCTTC; V: TRBV10-3; J: TRBJ2-1; D: TRBD2; length: 15; size: few
CDR3: CAIAPGGAGDEQFF; DNA: TGTGCCATCGCGCCAGGGGGCGCGGGCGATGAGCAGTTCTTC; V: TRBV24-1; J: TRBJ2-1; D: TRBD1; length: 14; size: .